The clone carrying this T cell receptor (beta chain) appeared many times. Its matching antigen is unknown. This entry is derived from a study of beta chain features in type 1 diabetes. Study outcomes and limitations: Shorter TCRB CDR3s, moderately but significantly so, were found in Type 1 diabetes patients in all four CD4+ subsets.

What was sequenced were expressed TCRB transcripts, since all of the isolated RNA had been reverse transcribed. The method was immunoSEQ multiplex PCR; TCRdb's version includes in-frame clones alone and lacks a portion of them. The data show over 100,000 clones, about 17% seen once. Naive, central memory, regulatory and stem cell-like memory cells within the CD4+ compartment were sorted using CD45RO/CCR7/CD25/CD127/CD95/CD27. This CDR3 comprises 15 residues. Germline V gene sequence: CDR1 MDHEN, CDR2 SYDVKM. J lost 9 bases, V lost 5 bases, and 12 bases had no gene match. The chain carries TRBV28 and TRBJ2-1, with TRBD1 matching over 8 bases. Source material: central memory CD4+ T cells from blood. This sequence was found in a man aged 25-40 years with type 1 diabetes. The CDR3: CASSPPDRGTSEQFF. In DNA, the CDR3 is TGTGCCAGCAGTCCCCCCGACAGGGGAACAAGTGAGCAGTTCTTC.